This TCR beta chain was documented in a study of T cells in localized non-small cell lung cancer. Whole-study results and caveats: Among the top 100 tumor clones, a median 57 appeared in adjacent lung.

This CDR3 is 11 amino acids long. The germline V gene encodes CDR1 MGHDK and CDR2 SYGVNS. This clone was detected only a few times. The antigen is undetermined. Here immunoSEQ multiplex PCR was the method, and the copy in TCRdb shows in-frame clones only, minus some. This table holds about 77,000 clones, around nine tenths found once. The chain has TRBV25-1 and TRBJ1-2; D call uncertain. This sequence was found in a woman aged 35-75 years with stage I squamous cell lung carcinoma. The sequenced sample was peripheral blood, obtained before any cancer treatment. The CDR3: CGVGEPGGYTF. The CDR3 nucleotides read TGTGGGGTTGGGGAACCAGGAGGCTACACCTTC.